These 30 T cell receptor beta chains share one sample of origin, sequenced in a study of blood T cell repertoires in COVID-19. Profiled with immunoSEQ multiplex PCR; TCRdb holds only in-frame clones, not every one. The sample yields some 320,000 clones, 90% seen once. Specimen: PBMCs or T cells enriched from blood (not recorded which). The receptors shown here come from a woman aged 30 to 39 who had been exposed to COVID-19.

This chain's CDR3 is CASSGTGSSYNSPLHF. DNA for the CDR3: TGTGCCAGCAGCGGGACAGGGAGCTCCTATAATTCACCCCTCCACTTT. This rearrangement joins TRBV2 to TRBJ1-6, with 9 bases matching TRBD1. Germline assignment: CDR1 SNHLY and CDR2 FYNNEI. The J segment lost 0 bases and the V segment lost 6 bases, leaving 3 bases of the junction unmatched. The CDR3 totals 16 residues.

V usage is TRBV4-1 and J usage is TRBJ1-5, with TRBD1 matching 8 bases. This CDR3 comprises 15 residues. Germline V gene data show CDR1 as MGHRA and CDR2 as YSYEKL. J gave up 8 bases and V 2 bases, and 8 bases lay outside the gene matches. The DNA for the CDR3 is TGCGCCAGCAGCCAACTTCAGGGGGCCCGGGAGCCCCAGCATTTT. Encoded protein: CASSQLQGAREPQHF.

V usage is TRBV9 and J usage is TRBJ1-2; a possible D gene is TRBD1 (5 bases). Germline CDR1 SGDLS, CDR2 YYNGEE. CDR3 size: 14 residues. V was shortened by 4 bases and J by 2 bases, with 12 bases between the two germline ends. CDR3 protein: CASSIPGGNYGYTF. As DNA, the CDR3 is TGTGCCAGCAGCATTCCGGGGGGAAACTATGGCTACACCTTC.

The rearrangement links TRBV6-5 to TRBJ1-5, with TRBD1 matching 7 bases. This CDR3 is 15 amino acids long. Germline trimming cut 7 bases from V and 4 bases from J; bases unmatched to any gene: 10. Germline-derived CDR1 and CDR2 are MNHEY and SVGAGI. Here the CDR3 reads CASKKTGRSNQPQHF. CDR3 DNA: TGTGCCAGCAAAAAGACAGGGAGATCGAATCAGCCCCAGCATTTT.

The CDR3 bases are TGTGCCAGCAGCTTATGGGCAGTTGGCTACACCTTC. Translating it yields CASSLWAVGYTF. This chain connects TRBV11-2 to TRBJ1-2; D is unresolved. In germline, CDR1 is SGHAT, CDR2 FQNNGV. The ends were cut back, 2 bases at V and 7 bases at J, with 8 bases in the middle. The CDR3 has 12 residues.

The J gene is TRBJ1-2, the V gene TRBV5-4; TRBD1 agrees at 7 bases. Germline loops: CDR1 SGHNT, CDR2 YYREEE (reference sequence). This CDR3 is built from 15 residues. Germline trimming cut 0 bases from V and 4 bases from J; bases unmatched to any gene: 6. CDR3 residues: CASSLGRQGPYGYTF. The CDR3 DNA sequence: TGTGCCAGCAGCTTGGGCCGACAGGGCCCCTATGGCTACACCTTC.

The chain links TRBV3-1 (or the pseudogene TRBV3-2) to TRBJ2-1; the D gene is possibly TRBD2 (5 bases). V was pared by 5 bases and J by 5 bases, with 19 bases between. Germline assignment: CDR1 LGHDT and CDR2 YNNKEL (reference sequence). The CDR3 covers 16 residues. The DNA for the CDR3 is TGTGCCAGCAGCTCTCAAGGAGGACGTAACCACAATGAGCAGTTCTTC. This gives the protein CASSSQGGRNHNEQFF.

This sequence joins TRBV6-4 and TRBJ1-6; no definite D call. Trimming cost V 1 base and J 9 bases, with 19 bases left between them. The CDR3 runs to 17 residues. Germline V gene sequence: CDR1 MRHNA, CDR2 SNTAGT. CDR3 residues: CASSDYDWRGSGSPLHF. The CDR3 region has the DNA TGTGCCAGCAGTGACTACGATTGGAGAGGGTCGGGTTCACCCCTCCACTTT.

The V gene is TRBV5-1, the J gene TRBJ2-7, with D perhaps TRBD1 (6 bases). With 5 bases removed from V and 2 bases from J, the gap between germline ends came to 11 bases. Germline V gene lookup returns CDR1 SGHRS and CDR2 YFSETQ. The CDR3 is made up of 13 amino acids. The chain's CDR3 is CASRQGTTYEQYF. The DNA for the CDR3 is TGCGCCAGCAGGCAGGGGACAACCTACGAGCAGTACTTC.

This chain links TRBV5-1 with TRBJ1-2; D may be TRBD1 (5 bases). The CDR3 contains 15 residues. The germline CDR1 and CDR2 sequences are SGHRS and YFSETQ. V was trimmed by 4 bases and J by 4 bases, leaving 17 bases between them. The CDR3 region is CASSTLTEAPYGYTF. In DNA form, the CDR3 reads TGCGCCAGCAGCACCTTGACAGAGGCGCCCTATGGCTACACCTTC.

The chain combines TRBV20-1 with TRBJ2-3; a possible D gene is TRBD2 (5 bases). CDR3 length equals 11 residues. V lost 0 bases to trimming and J lost 9 bases, with 7 bases between them. The germline CDR1 and CDR2 sequences are DFQATT and SNEGSKA (reference sequence). In DNA form, the CDR3 reads TGCAGTGCTAGAGAAGCGGCAACGCAGTATTTT. It encodes CSAREAATQYF.

The chain is built from TRBV5-6 and TRBJ1-3; no clear D. V lost 1 base and J lost 8, with 7 bases in between. From germline, CDR1 is SGHDT and CDR2 YYEEEE. The CDR3 is made up of 12 amino acids. The CDR3 region is CASSLIGDTIYF. CDR3 DNA sequence: TGTGCCAGCAGCTTGATAGGAGACACCATATATTTT.

The chain links TRBV4-1 to TRBJ2-5; 12 bases map to TRBD2. This CDR3 spans 17 amino acids. V shed 3 bases and J 0 bases; nucleotides not matched to a gene: 5. CDR1 and CDR2 from the germline V gene are MGHRA and YSYEKL. The CDR3 DNA is TGCGCCAGCAGCCACCCCGGACTAGCGGGGTACCAAGAGACCCAGTACTTC. This sequence encodes CASSHPGLAGYQETQYF.

This rearrangement joins TRBV7-2 to TRBJ1-4; maybe TRBD1 (6 bases). V was cut by 3 bases and J by 0 bases, with 17 bases left in between. The germline V gene has CDR1 SGHTA and CDR2 FQGNSA. CDR3 length: 18 amino acids. CDR3 nucleotides: TGTGCCAGCAGCTTCGCCGGGACATCCCTTGCAACTAATGAAAAACTGTTTTTT. Translated, it gives CASSFAGTSLATNEKLFF.

The gene calls are TRBV18 and TRBJ2-5; 7 bases map to TRBD1. V lost 4 bases, J lost 2 bases, and 4 bases stayed unmatched. CDR3 length: 14 residues. Germline-derived CDR1 and CDR2 are KGHSH and LQKENI. The CDR3 bases are TGTGCCAGCTCACTAGGGGGCAATCAAGAGACCCAGTACTTC. Amino acid sequence: CASSLGGNQETQYF.

CDR3 amino acids: CASSGEVNQPQHF. CDR3 sequence (DNA): TGTGCCAGCAGTGGAGAAGTCAATCAGCCCCAGCATTTT. The chain couples TRBV2 to TRBJ1-5; D is unresolved. The germline V gene encodes CDR1 SNHLY and CDR2 FYNNEI. This CDR3 spans 13 amino acids. Trimming cost V 4 bases and J 3 bases, with 7 bases left between them.

The chain is built from TRBV5-6 and TRBJ1-3, with D possibly matching TRBD1 (5 bases). CDR1 and CDR2 from the germline V gene are SGHDT and YYEEEE. The CDR3 length is 16 residues. The V gene lost 0 bases and the J gene lost 1 base, with 11 bases spanning the gap. CDR3 amino acids: CASSLDRGRSGNTIYF. In DNA form, the CDR3 reads TGTGCCAGCAGCTTGGATAGGGGAAGGTCTGGAAACACCATATATTTT.

J is TRBJ1-1 and V is TRBV19, with D perhaps TRBD1 (5 bases). The CDR3 consists of 12 residues. Germline V gene sequence: CDR1 LNHDA, CDR2 SQIVND (reference sequence). V lost 3 bases and J 11 bases, leaving 13 bases between the germline ends. CDR3 nucleotide sequence: TGTGCCAGTAGTATGCCAGGGATCGATGCTTTCTTT. It yields the protein CASSMPGIDAFF.

This clone was seen only a few times. The V call is TRBV27, the J call TRBJ1-2; 9 bases agree with TRBD1. Germline V gene lookup returns CDR1 MNHEY and CDR2 SMNVEV (reference sequence). CDR3 length: 14 amino acids. The V and J ends lost 6 bases and 2 bases, in that order; junction bases with no gene match: 4. The CDR3 is CASRLTGGNYGYTF. CDR3 coding DNA: TGTGCCAGCAGACTAACAGGGGGCAACTATGGCTACACCTTC.

V gene TRBV5-1 combines with J gene TRBJ1-2, with TRBD1 matching 10 bases. The V gene's germline CDR1 is SGHRS and CDR2 YFSETQ. The CDR3 is 16 residues long. V lost 4 bases and J lost 3; bases outside the gene matches: 9. Here the CDR3 reads CASSGLRDRGYYGYTF. As DNA, the CDR3 is TGCGCCAGCAGCGGACTCCGGGACAGGGGTTACTATGGCTACACCTTC.

The rearrangement links TRBV10-3 to TRBJ2-3; D might be TRBD2 (6 bases). V lost 0 bases and J 4 bases, leaving 17 bases between the germline ends. The CDR3 sequence is 17 residues long. Germline values: CDR1 ENHRY, CDR2 SYGVKD. In DNA form, the CDR3 reads TGTGCCATCAGTGAGTCTCATAGGGACTTTTCAGCAGATACGCAGTATTTT. This codes for CAISESHRDFSADTQYF.

The rearrangement links TRBV29-1 to TRBJ2-4; weak D call: TRBD1 (5 bases). From germline, CDR1 is SQVTM and CDR2 ANQGSEA. Trimming shortened V by 6 bases and J by 0 bases, and 18 bases separated the two germline ends. This CDR3 region has 16 residues. The chain's CDR3 is CSVTQRDRIAKNIQYF. The CDR3 nucleotides are TGCAGCGTAACCCAACGCGACAGAATAGCCAAAAACATTCAGTACTTC.

The V gene is TRBV6-5, the J gene TRBJ1-1, with 11 bases that match TRBD1. Germline loops: CDR1 MNHEY, CDR2 SVGAGI. The CDR3 has 14 amino acids. The J segment lost 4 bases and the V segment lost 6 bases, leaving 4 bases of the junction unmatched. The CDR3 DNA is TGTGCCAGCAGGGGGACAGGGGGGGGCACTGAAGCTTTCTTT. Protein sequence: CASRGTGGGTEAFF.

This chain links TRBV6-5 with TRBJ2-7; perhaps TRBD1 as D (5 bases). The ends were cut back, 7 bases at V and 0 bases at J, with 13 bases in the middle. CDR3 length equals 14 residues. Germline-derived CDR1 and CDR2 are MNHEY and SVGAGI. CDR3 region: CASIEGADSYEQYF. CDR3 in DNA: TGTGCCAGCATAGAAGGGGCGGACTCCTACGAGCAGTACTTC.

The CDR3 DNA reads as TGCGCCAGCAGCTTGGATAATACTGGGCAGTTCTTC. This translates into CASSLDNTGQFF. V usage is TRBV5-1 and J usage is TRBJ2-1; D remains unclear. CDR1 SGHRS and CDR2 YFSETQ come from the germline V gene. V dropped 0 bases and J dropped 12 bases, with 10 bases sitting between them. The CDR3 is 12 residues long.

This chain joins TRBV4-2 and TRBJ1-4; 9 bases line up with TRBD1. The germline V gene has CDR1 LGHNA and CDR2 YNFKEQ. V shed 6 bases and J 5 bases; nucleotides not matched to a gene: 7. The CDR3 consists of 15 residues. CDR3 DNA: TGTGCCAGCAGGGGATGGGACAGGGCGAATGAAAAACTGTTTTTT. Protein product: CASRGWDRANEKLFF.

This clone was seen once. J is TRBJ1-1 and V is TRBV6-5; 8 bases align to TRBD1. Losses at the gene ends were 6 bases for V and 4 bases for J; bases not matched to a gene: 10. Germline V gene sequence: CDR1 MNHEY, CDR2 SVGAGI. The CDR3 loop spans 15 amino acids. CDR3 protein: CASRPATGEVTEAFF. The CDR3 bases are TGTGCCAGCAGGCCCGCGACAGGGGAGGTCACTGAAGCTTTCTTT.

In this sample, this clone turned up a few times. V and J are TRBV12-2 and TRBJ1-2. TRBV12-2 is reported as a pseudogene. The CDR3 has 19 amino acids. The CDR3 sequence: CASRLTRSDRGSPELGYTF. CDR3 nucleotide sequence: TGTGCAAGTCGCTTAACAAGGTCGGATCGGGGATCCCCGGAATTGGGCTACACCTTC.

CDR3 region: CASSGPMTGRSGANVLTF. In DNA, the CDR3 is TGTGCCAGCAGCGGCCCAATGACAGGGCGCTCTGGGGCCAACGTCCTGACTTTC. This chain connects TRBV25-1 to TRBJ2-6; 7 positions agree with TRBD1. CDR3 length: 18 amino acids. V lost 6 bases and J lost 0; bases outside the gene matches: 11. CDR1 MGHDK and CDR2 SYGVNS come from the germline V gene.

This clone was counted once. The chain combines TRBV21-1 with TRBJ2-4; the table's D call, TRBD1, has no DNA check behind it. TRBV21-1 is assigned pseudogene status. The CDR3 runs 17 residues. CDR3 residues: CASSKGRRGTAKNIQYF. CDR3 nucleotides: TGTGCCAGCAGCAAAGGTCGCAGGGGGACGGCCAAAAACATTCAGTACTTC.